The 5 T cell receptor beta chains below all came from one sample that was sequenced in a study of CD8 T cells in ankylosing spondylitis. From the 5' RACE reads, TCRdb called clonotypes with MiXCR, one entry per CDR3 protein. The sample gives 300,000 to 400,000 distinct CDR3 sequences, under 15% of which show up once; approximately 0.99% is in the top ten. The sequencing sample was made of blood, either unsorted or a sorted T cell fraction (not recorded which). The receptors were sampled from a male donor with ankylosing spondylitis or in good health (not recorded which).

The chain links TRBV7-6 to TRBJ2-1; the match to TRBD2 covers 7 bases. Germline lookup yields CDR1 SGHVS and CDR2 FNYEAQ. This CDR3 comprises 16 residues. The J segment lost 0 bases and the V segment lost 2 bases, leaving 4 bases of the junction unmatched. For the CDR3, the DNA is TGTGCCAGCAGCTTACGCGGGGGTAGCTCCTACAATGAGCAGTTCTTC. Its protein product is CASSLRGGSSYNEQFF.

The table lists this clonotype with a few counts. The chain is built from TRBV12-3 or TRBV12-4 and TRBJ2-3, with unresolved D. Deletions cut 2 bases from V and 2 bases from J, with 11 bases between. CDR3 length equals 15 residues. CDR3 nucleotide sequence: TGTGCCAGCAGTTTAAGTAGTCCGACCACAGATACGCAGTATTTT. This sequence encodes CASSLSSPTTDTQYF.

This rearrangement joins TRBV20-1 to TRBJ2-5; 12 nucleotides align to TRBD2. CDR3 length equals 15 residues. Trimming removed 1 base from V and 5 bases from J; junction bases left unmatched: 5. Germline-derived CDR1 and CDR2 are DFQATT and SNEGSKA (reference sequence). CDR3 nucleotides: TGCAGTGCTAGAGCTGGGACTAGCGGGTACGAGACCCAGTACTTC. The encoded protein is CSARAGTSGYETQYF.

CDR3 in amino acids: CASRHDGEETQYF. CDR3 sequence (DNA): TGTGCCAGCAGGCATGACGGTGAAGAGACCCAGTACTTC. This chain joins TRBV4-2 and TRBJ2-5; no clear D gene. From germline, CDR1 is LGHNA and CDR2 YNFKEQ. V was clipped by 6 bases and J by 3 bases, with 11 bases between them. CDR3 size: 13 residues.

Only a few counts were recorded for this clonotype. The chain links TRBV12-3 or TRBV12-4 to TRBJ2-1; 7 bases match TRBD2. This CDR3 contains 13 residues. After removal of 3 bases from V and 10 bases from J, the junction contained 6 bases not matched to a gene. The CDR3 nucleotides read TGTGCCAGCAGTTTGGGAGGGGAGACAGAGCAGTTCTTC. Translated: CASSLGGETEQFF.